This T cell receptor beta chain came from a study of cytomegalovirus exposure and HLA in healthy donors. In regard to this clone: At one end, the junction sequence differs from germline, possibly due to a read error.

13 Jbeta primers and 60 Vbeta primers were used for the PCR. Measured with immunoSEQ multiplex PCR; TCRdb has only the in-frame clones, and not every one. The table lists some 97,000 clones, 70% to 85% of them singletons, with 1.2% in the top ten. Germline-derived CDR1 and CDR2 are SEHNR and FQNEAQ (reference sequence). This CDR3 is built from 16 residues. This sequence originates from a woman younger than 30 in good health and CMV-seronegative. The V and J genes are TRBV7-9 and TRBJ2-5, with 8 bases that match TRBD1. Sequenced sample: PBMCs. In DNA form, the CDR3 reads TGTTCCAGCAGCTTCCCAGGGGGCGAGATGTCGGAGACCCAGTACTTC. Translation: CSSSFPGGEMSETQYF.